These T cell receptor beta chains were read from a single sample in a study of cytomegalovirus exposure and HLA in healthy donors. The method was immunoSEQ multiplex PCR; TCRdb's version includes in-frame clones alone and lacks a portion of them. This repertoire shows approximately 210,000 clones, around 79% found once; its top ten account for nearly 0.4%. The sequenced material came from PBMCs. The origin of the receptors is a male donor in good health and CMV-seropositive. Each CDR3 is given with its conserved first and last residue. The order of the fields is D gene, V gene, J gene, clone size, CDR3 DNA, CDR3 protein. A D gene is named only where the DNA matches it firmly. Only some rows state a clone size, as once, few, many or a class for expanded clones.

d_gene: TRBD1
v_gene: TRBV14
j_gene: TRBJ1-2
abundance: NA
CDR3nt: TGTGCCAGCAGCCAAGAGGGACAGGGGATCCCCAGGGACTATGGCTACACCTTC
CDR3aa: CASSQEGQGIPRDYGYTF

d_gene: NA
v_gene: TRBV30
j_gene: TRBJ2-7
abundance: NA
CDR3nt: TGTGCCTGGAGTGTCATCTACGAGCAGTACTTC
CDR3aa: CAWSVIYEQYF

d_gene: NA
v_gene: TRBV27
j_gene: TRBJ2-2
abundance: NA
CDR3nt: TGTGCCAGCAGTTTTTATGTAAGAGGCACCGGGGAGCTGTTTTTT
CDR3aa: CASSFYVRGTGELFF

d_gene: NA
v_gene: TRBV6-4
j_gene: TRBJ2-3
abundance: NA
CDR3nt: TGTGCCAGCAGTGACCCGGGATGGGGAGATACGCAGTATTTT
CDR3aa: CASSDPGWGDTQYF

d_gene: NA
v_gene: TRBV6-5
j_gene: TRBJ1-5
abundance: NA
CDR3nt: TGTGCCAGCAGTAACAGGGTTGCCAATCAGCCCCAGCATTTT
CDR3aa: CASSNRVANQPQHF

d_gene: NA
v_gene: TRBV9
j_gene: TRBJ1-2
abundance: NA
CDR3nt: TGTGCCAGCAGCGCCTTCGGGGAGGGAGGCTATGGCTACACCTTC
CDR3aa: CASSAFGEGGYGYTF

d_gene: NA
v_gene: TRBV7-2
j_gene: TRBJ1-1
abundance: NA
CDR3nt: TGTGCCAGCAGACGGGACACCGTAAGCACTGAAGCTTTCTTT
CDR3aa: CASRRDTVSTEAFF

d_gene: TRBD2
v_gene: TRBV5-4
j_gene: TRBJ2-5
abundance: NA
CDR3nt: TGTGCCAGCAGCCCTCAAATGACTAGCTCTGGGGGGGAGACCCAGTACTTC
CDR3aa: CASSPQMTSSGGETQYF

d_gene: TRBD1
v_gene: TRBV4-2
j_gene: TRBJ2-1
abundance: NA
CDR3nt: TGTGCCAGCAGCCCAGCGACAGGGTCGGGAGAGCAGTTCTTC
CDR3aa: CASSPATGSGEQFF

d_gene: TRBD1
v_gene: TRBV19
j_gene: TRBJ1-1
abundance: NA
CDR3nt: TGTGCCAGTAGTACGCCCGGGACAGGGGGGAGGAGCACTGAAGCTTTCTTT
CDR3aa: CASSTPGTGGRSTEAFF

d_gene: NA
v_gene: TRBV7-2
j_gene: TRBJ1-2
abundance: NA
CDR3nt: TGTGCCAGCAGCTCCTTGGATAGCAGGGCCGGCTACACCTTC
CDR3aa: CASSSLDSRAGYTF

d_gene: TRBD1
v_gene: TRBV29-1
j_gene: TRBJ1-2
abundance: NA
CDR3nt: TGCAGCCGTCACTCTAGACAGGGTGAGGACACCTTC
CDR3aa: CSRHSRQGEDTF

d_gene: NA
v_gene: TRBV6-1
j_gene: TRBJ1-2
abundance: NA
CDR3nt: TGTGCCAGCAGTGAAGCGATGACAGGTGGCTACACCTTC
CDR3aa: CASSEAMTGGYTF

d_gene: NA
v_gene: TRBV19
j_gene: TRBJ2-7
abundance: NA
CDR3nt: TGTGCCACCTCGCGGGGCAGGGAAGGATCCTACGAGCAGTACTTC
CDR3aa: CATSRGREGSYEQYF

d_gene: NA
v_gene: TRBV20-1
j_gene: TRBJ2-6
abundance: once
CDR3nt: TGCAGTGCTAGAGCCGCGCTTGACCTGACTTTC
CDR3aa: CSARAALDLTF

d_gene: NA
v_gene: TRBV19
j_gene: TRBJ2-1
abundance: NA
CDR3nt: TGTGCCAGTAGTATTGATCGGGACTCCTACAATGAGCAGTTCTTC
CDR3aa: CASSIDRDSYNEQFF

d_gene: NA
v_gene: TRBV5-4
j_gene: TRBJ2-5
abundance: NA
CDR3nt: TGTGCCAGCAGCTTCGGCTCAGGGGAGGAGACCCAGTACTTC
CDR3aa: CASSFGSGEETQYF

d_gene: NA
v_gene: TRBV28
j_gene: TRBJ1-2
abundance: NA
CDR3nt: TGTGCCAGCAGTTTAAGATGGACTGATGGCTACACCTTC
CDR3aa: CASSLRWTDGYTF

d_gene: NA
v_gene: TRBV10-3
j_gene: TRBJ2-7
abundance: NA
CDR3nt: TGTGCCACTACTGGACTGAACGAGCAGTACTTC
CDR3aa: CATTGLNEQYF

d_gene: NA
v_gene: TRBV19
j_gene: TRBJ1-6
abundance: NA
CDR3nt: TGTGCCAGTAGTACCGGGGGGGGTGGTAATTCACCCCTCCACTTT
CDR3aa: CASSTGGGGNSPLHF

d_gene: TRBD2
v_gene: TRBV19
j_gene: TRBJ2-7
abundance: once
CDR3nt: TGTGCCAGTAGTAGGACTAGCGGGACCTACGAGCAGTACTTC
CDR3aa: CASSRTSGTYEQYF

d_gene: NA
v_gene: TRBV4-2
j_gene: TRBJ2-7
abundance: NA
CDR3nt: TGTGCCAGCAGCCAAGAGTTGCGGGCCCCGGGCGAGCAGTACTTC
CDR3aa: CASSQELRAPGEQYF

d_gene: NA
v_gene: TRBV9
j_gene: TRBJ2-7
abundance: NA
CDR3nt: TGTGCCAGCAGCGCCCAACCAGGGGTAGTGGGCGAGCAGTACTTC
CDR3aa: CASSAQPGVVGEQYF

d_gene: TRBD2
v_gene: TRBV4-2
j_gene: TRBJ2-3
abundance: once
CDR3nt: TGTGCCAGCACCCTAACTAGCGGGAGGTCTAAAGTTAGCACAGATACGCAGTATTTT
CDR3aa: CASTLTSGRSKVSTDTQYF